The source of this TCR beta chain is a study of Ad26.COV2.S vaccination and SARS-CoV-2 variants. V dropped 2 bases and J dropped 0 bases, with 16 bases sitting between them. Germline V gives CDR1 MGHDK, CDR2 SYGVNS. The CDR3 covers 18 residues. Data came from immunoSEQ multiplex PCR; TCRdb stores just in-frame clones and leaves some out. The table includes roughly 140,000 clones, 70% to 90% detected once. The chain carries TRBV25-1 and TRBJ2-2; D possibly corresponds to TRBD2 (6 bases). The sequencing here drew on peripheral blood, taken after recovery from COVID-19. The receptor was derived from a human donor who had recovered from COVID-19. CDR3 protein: CASSEGPQGLANTGELFF. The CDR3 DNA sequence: TGTGCCAGCAGTGAAGGCCCGCAGGGACTGGCGAACACCGGGGAGCTGTTTTTT. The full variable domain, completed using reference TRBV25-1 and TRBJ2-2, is EADIYQTPRYLVIGTGKKITLECSQTMGHDKMYWYQQDPGMELHLIHYSYGVNSTEKGDLSSESTVSRIRTEHFPLTLESARPSHTSQYLCASSEGPQGLANTGELFFGEGSRLTVL.